This T cell receptor beta chain was found in a study of T-cell reconstitution after alpha-beta-depleted transplantation in children. The germline CDR1 and CDR2 sequences are ENHRY and SYGVKD. This CDR3 spans 17 amino acids. V was pared by 3 bases and J by 0 bases, with 16 bases between. Unique molecular identifiers featured in how the TCRbeta library was prepared. TCRdb used MiXCR to reprocess the PCR reads, holding one entry per CDR3 protein. The data hold just over 950,000 distinct CDR3 sequences, with roughly 29% observed a single time. This receptor was taken from a boy younger than two who had a stem cell transplant for SCID, so the T cells may come from the graft donor. The rearrangement links TRBV10-3 to TRBJ2-3; weak D call: TRBD2 (6 bases). This specimen was PBMCs, mostly from graft donor cells, taken 360 days after TCRalphabeta/CD19-depleted stem cell transplant. The chain's CDR3 is CAISEQPAGLSTDTQYF. The CDR3 nucleotides are TGTGCCATCAGTGAACAACCAGCGGGCCTTAGCACAGATACGCAGTATTTT.